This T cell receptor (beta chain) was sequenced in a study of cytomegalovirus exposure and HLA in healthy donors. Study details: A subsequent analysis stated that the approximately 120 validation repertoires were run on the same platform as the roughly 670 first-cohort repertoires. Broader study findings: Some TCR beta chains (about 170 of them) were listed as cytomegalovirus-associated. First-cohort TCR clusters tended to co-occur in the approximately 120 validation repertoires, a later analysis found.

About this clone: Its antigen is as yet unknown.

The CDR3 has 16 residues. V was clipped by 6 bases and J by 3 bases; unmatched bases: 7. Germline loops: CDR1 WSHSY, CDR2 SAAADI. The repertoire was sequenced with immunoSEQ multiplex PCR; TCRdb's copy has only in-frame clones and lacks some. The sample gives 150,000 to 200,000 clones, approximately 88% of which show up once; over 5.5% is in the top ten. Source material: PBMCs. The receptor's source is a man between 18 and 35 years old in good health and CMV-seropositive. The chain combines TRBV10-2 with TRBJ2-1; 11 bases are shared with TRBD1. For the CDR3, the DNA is TGCGCCAGCAGCGCCGGGACAGGGGGACACTACAATGAGCAGTTCTTC. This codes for CASSAGTGGHYNEQFF.